Shown below are 20 T cell receptor beta chains from a single sample sequenced in a study of Graves' ophthalmopathy and Graves' hyperthyroidism (dated by TCRdb to 2017 to 2018). The reads were generated on an Illumina HiSeq 2000. For repertoire sequencing, the TCR beta CDR3 regions were amplified from RNA transcripts. The first round of RT-PCR was done with HTBI primers and the Qiagen OneStep RT-PCR kit, and was followed by a second round of multiplex PCR, then size selection and purification. TCRdb applied fastp at Q25 and MiXCR to the public reads, then kept only in-frame beta chains. Every distinct CDR3 protein forms one entry, paired with its most common genes and DNA. Counted in this sample were about 240,000 distinct CDR3 sequences; approximately 42% of them appeared once. The ten top clones hold less than 50% of the sample. Sequences were obtained from peripheral blood. Receptor source: an adult man with Graves' ophthalmopathy.

The chain joins TRBV20-1 to TRBJ1-5; the D is unclear. V was pared by 1 base and J by 11 bases, with 12 bases between. Germline CDR1 DFQATT, CDR2 SNEGSKA (reference sequence). This CDR3 has 12 amino acids. The CDR3 region is CSARVQVETQHF. CDR3 nucleotide sequence: TGCAGTGCTAGAGTTCAGGTTGAGACCCAGCATTTT.

This clonotype was seen more than once but under ten times. V usage is TRBV19 and J usage is TRBJ1-1; D unclear. Trimming removed 5 bases at V and 1 base at J, with 8 bases between. Per the germline V gene, CDR1 is LNHDA and CDR2 is SQIVND (reference sequence). CDR3 length: 13 residues. Here the CDR3 DNA reads TGTGCCAGTAGTCCGACGCAGAACACTGAAGCTTTCTTT. This translates into CASSPTQNTEAFF.

The chain carries TRBV19 and TRBJ1-1, with D possibly being TRBD1 (6 bases). Germline V gene sequence: CDR1 LNHDA, CDR2 SQIVND (reference sequence). CDR3 length: 15 residues. Trimming took 0 bases from V and 11 from J, leaving 19 bases between them. The DNA of the CDR3 is TGTGCCAGTAGTATAGACCCGGGCAGGGGAATAATGGCTTTCTTT. Encoded protein: CASSIDPGRGIMAFF.

V and J are TRBV30 and TRBJ1-4; 8 bases match TRBD1. With 8 bases clipped from V and 3 bases from J, the junction kept 8 bases outside the gene matches. Per germline, CDR1 GTSNPN and CDR2 SVGIG (reference sequence). The CDR3 has 14 residues. CDR3 sequence (DNA): TGTGCCACAAACCAGGGGGCCTCTAATGAAAAACTGTTTTTT. Protein: CATNQGASNEKLFF.

The J gene is TRBJ2-5, the V gene TRBV10-2; 7 bases align to TRBD2. The germline gives CDR1 WSHSY, CDR2 SAAADI. There are 17 residues in the CDR3. V lost 2 bases, J lost 1 base, and 10 bases stayed unmatched. CDR3 amino acids: CASSEKIRDYIQETQYF. DNA of the CDR3: TGCGCCAGCAGTGAGAAGATACGGGACTATATCCAAGAGACCCAGTACTTC.

CDR3: CSLGGWDTEAFF. In DNA, the CDR3 is TGCAGTTTGGGGGGGTGGGACACTGAAGCTTTCTTT. The V call is TRBV20-1, the J call TRBJ1-1; D may be TRBD1 (5 bases). This CDR3 region has 12 residues. V was cut by 8 bases and J by 3 bases, with 13 bases left in between. Per the germline V gene, CDR1 is DFQATT and CDR2 is SNEGSKA (reference sequence).

This clonotype has only a few counts. The V gene is TRBV5-5, the J gene TRBJ2-2; 10 positions match TRBD1. The CDR3 contains 17 residues. The trim removed 3 bases at V and 5 bases at J, leaving 10 bases unmatched. CDR1 is SGHKS, CDR2 YYEKEE, per germline (reference sequence). The CDR3 protein is CASSSLIRTGGTGELFF. DNA of the CDR3: TGTGCCAGCAGCTCTCTTATTCGGACAGGGGGTACCGGGGAGCTGTTTTTT.

This sequence joins TRBV7-8 and TRBJ1-1, with D possibly being TRBD1 (6 bases). Looked up from germline, CDR1 is SGHVS and CDR2 is FQNEAQ. The CDR3 length is 14 residues. Between the trimmed V and J ends, which lost 6 bases and 13 bases, there was a span of 24 bases. The CDR3 sequence is CASRPTGPAGSDFF. DNA for the CDR3: TGTGCCAGCAGGCCTACAGGGCCCGCTGGTTCGGATTTCTTT.

This clonotype occurred a few times. The chain joins TRBV19 to TRBJ1-6; D unclear. The CDR3 runs to 12 residues. The germline gives CDR1 LNHDA, CDR2 SQIVND (reference sequence). V was clipped by 2 bases and J by 6 bases, with 2 bases between them. The CDR3 sequence is CASSIRNSPLHF. CDR3 DNA sequence: TGTGCCAGTAGTATACGTAATTCACCCCTCCACTTT.

The rearrangement uses TRBV19 and TRBJ2-7; 8 bases map to TRBD2. Germline V gene data show CDR1 as LNHDA and CDR2 as SQIVND (reference sequence). This CDR3 is 15 amino acids long. V shed 2 bases and J 2 bases; nucleotides not matched to a gene: 5. CDR3 nucleotide sequence: TGTGCCAGTAGTATACCCGGGACTAGGACCTACGAGCAGTACTTC. This encodes CASSIPGTRTYEQYF.

Many counts were recorded for this clonotype. V usage is TRBV2 and J usage is TRBJ2-6, with D unresolved. Trimming cost V 5 bases and J 0 bases, with 5 bases left between them. This CDR3 spans 14 amino acids. The germline V gene has CDR1 SNHLY and CDR2 FYNNEI. DNA of the CDR3: TGTGCCAGCAGTAGTACCTCTGGGGCCAACGTCCTGACTTTC. Translation gives CASSSTSGANVLTF. Full variable domain (rest looked up from reference TRBV2 and TRBJ2-6): EPEVTQTPSHQVTQMGQEVILRCVPISNHLYFYWYRQILGQKVEFLVSFYNNEISEKSEIFDDQFSVERPDGSNFTLKIRSTKLEDSAMYFCASSSTSGANVLTFGAGSRLTVL.

This chain connects TRBV9 to TRBJ1-6, with 8 bases lining up with TRBD1. With 5 bases clipped from V and 11 bases from J, the junction kept 12 bases outside the gene matches. There are 15 residues in the CDR3. Germline V gene data show CDR1 as SGDLS and CDR2 as YYNGEE. CDR3 protein: CASRGGQGRNPPLHF. The CDR3 coding sequence is TGTGCCAGCAGGGGCGGACAGGGAAGAAATCCACCCCTCCACTTT.

This chain connects TRBV7-9 to TRBJ1-4; no reliable D call. V lost 1 base and J 8 bases, leaving 8 bases between the germline ends. The CDR3 extends over 13 amino acids. The germline gives CDR1 SEHNR, CDR2 FQNEAQ (reference sequence). The CDR3 is CASSLGGSEKLFF. The CDR3 bases are TGTGCCAGCAGCTTAGGTGGATCCGAAAAACTGTTTTTT.

This rearrangement joins TRBV7-2 to TRBJ1-5; 10 bases fit TRBD1. Germline loops: CDR1 SGHTA, CDR2 FQGNSA. With 6 bases clipped from V and 4 bases from J, the junction kept 9 bases outside the gene matches. CDR3 length: 16 residues. Here the CDR3 reads CASSYSGTGVNQPQHF. DNA for the CDR3: TGTGCCAGCAGTTATTCCGGGACAGGGGTTAATCAGCCCCAGCATTTT.

J is TRBJ1-1 and V is TRBV18, with D perhaps matching TRBD1 (5 bases). The ends were cut back, 6 bases at V and 7 bases at J, with 18 bases in the middle. Germline lookup yields CDR1 KGHSH and CDR2 LQKENI. The CDR3 length is 14 residues. DNA of the CDR3: TGTGCCAGCTCGCCCCAGGAGGGGCAGGTTGAAGCTTTCTTT. Its protein is CASSPQEGQVEAFF.

This clonotype was observed many times. V usage is TRBV10-3 and J usage is TRBJ2-7; either TRBD1 or TRBD2 may supply D (5 bases each). Trimming shortened V by 4 bases and J by 6 bases, and 13 bases separated the two germline ends. CDR1 is ENHRY and CDR2 is SYGVKD in the germline V gene. CDR3 length equals 13 residues. This chain's CDR3 is CAISAVEGTEQYF. In DNA, the CDR3 is TGTGCCATCAGTGCGGTCGAGGGGACCGAGCAGTACTTC.

This clonotype showed up just a few times. V usage is TRBV20-1 and J usage is TRBJ1-5; 7 bases are shared with TRBD1. Per germline, CDR1 DFQATT and CDR2 SNEGSKA (reference sequence). The V and J ends lost 1 base and 0 bases, in that order; junction bases with no gene match: 3. The CDR3 is 15 residues long. This CDR3 reads CSARVGTVSNQPQHF. In DNA, the CDR3 is TGCAGTGCTAGAGTCGGGACAGTTAGCAATCAGCCCCAGCATTTT.

The chain uses TRBV29-1 and TRBJ2-7; TRBD1 is a possible D gene (5 bases). Trimming took off 4 bases at V and 4 bases at J, with 11 bases between the two ends. The CDR3 has 12 residues. The germline CDR1 and CDR2 sequences are SQVTM and ANQGSEA. The CDR3: CSVGTNNYEQYF. In nucleotides, the CDR3 is TGCAGCGTTGGGACAAACAATTACGAGCAGTACTTC.

This clonotype was detected a few times. This sequence joins TRBV20-1 and TRBJ2-7; D may be TRBD1 or TRBD2 (5 bases each). The germline gives CDR1 DFQATT, CDR2 SNEGSKA (reference sequence). The length of the CDR3 is 13 residues. Trimming left V 3 bases short and J 3 bases short, with 12 bases between. DNA of the CDR3: TGCAGTGCTAGGGACCCGGGGCACTACGAGCAGTACTTC. It translates to CSARDPGHYEQYF.

J is TRBJ1-5 and V is TRBV28; possibly TRBD1 for D (5 bases). The CDR3 loop spans 16 amino acids. With 5 bases removed from V and 0 bases from J, the gap between germline ends came to 14 bases. CDR1 MDHEN and CDR2 SYDVKM come from the germline V gene. CDR3 sequence: CASSATVGHSNQPQHF. The DNA of the CDR3 is TGTGCCAGCAGTGCCACAGTGGGGCATAGCAATCAGCCCCAGCATTTT.